This T cell receptor beta chain stems from a study of T-cell reconstitution after alpha-beta-depleted transplantation in children. Regarding the study as a whole: The high TCRbeta diversity at day 60 in some patients came from surviving recipient T cells and thymic progenitors. As was reported, about two months after transplant, alpha-beta T cells came from several hundred expanded graft clones.

As regards this clonotype: Antigen: not known.

Per the germline V gene, CDR1 is MNHEY and CDR2 is SVGEGT. The ends were cut back, 6 bases at V and 4 bases at J, with 13 bases in the middle. The CDR3 is 14 residues long. The authors prepared the TCRbeta library with unique molecular identifiers. TCRdb reanalysed the PCR reads using MiXCR and keeps one entry per CDR3 protein. In the table there are about 980,000 distinct CDR3 sequences, 25% to 30% of which are singletons. This specimen consisted of PBMCs, mostly from graft donor cells, obtained 360 days after TCRalphabeta/CD19-depleted stem cell transplant. The V gene is TRBV6-2 or TRBV6-3, the J gene TRBJ2-1; D not certain. This receptor was obtained from a boy younger than two who had a stem cell transplant for SCID, so the T cells may come from the graft donor. The CDR3 protein is CASSRPRVYNEQFF. The CDR3 DNA sequence: TGTGCCAGCAGCCGGCCACGGGTTTACAATGAGCAGTTCTTC.